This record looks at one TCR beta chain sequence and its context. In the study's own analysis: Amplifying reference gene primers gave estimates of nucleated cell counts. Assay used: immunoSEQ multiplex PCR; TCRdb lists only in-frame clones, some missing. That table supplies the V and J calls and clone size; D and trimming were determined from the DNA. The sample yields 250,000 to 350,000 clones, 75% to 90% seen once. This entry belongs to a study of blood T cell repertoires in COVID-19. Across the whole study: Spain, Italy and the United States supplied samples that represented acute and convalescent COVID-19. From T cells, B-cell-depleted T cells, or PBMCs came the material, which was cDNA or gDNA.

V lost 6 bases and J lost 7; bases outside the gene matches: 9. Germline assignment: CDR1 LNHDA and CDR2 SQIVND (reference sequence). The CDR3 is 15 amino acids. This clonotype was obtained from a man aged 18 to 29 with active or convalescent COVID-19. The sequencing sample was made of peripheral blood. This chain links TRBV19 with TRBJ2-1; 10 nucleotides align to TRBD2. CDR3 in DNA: TGTGCCAGTAGCCTCGGGACTAGCGCCGGGAATGAGCAGTTCTTC. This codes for CASSLGTSAGNEQFF.